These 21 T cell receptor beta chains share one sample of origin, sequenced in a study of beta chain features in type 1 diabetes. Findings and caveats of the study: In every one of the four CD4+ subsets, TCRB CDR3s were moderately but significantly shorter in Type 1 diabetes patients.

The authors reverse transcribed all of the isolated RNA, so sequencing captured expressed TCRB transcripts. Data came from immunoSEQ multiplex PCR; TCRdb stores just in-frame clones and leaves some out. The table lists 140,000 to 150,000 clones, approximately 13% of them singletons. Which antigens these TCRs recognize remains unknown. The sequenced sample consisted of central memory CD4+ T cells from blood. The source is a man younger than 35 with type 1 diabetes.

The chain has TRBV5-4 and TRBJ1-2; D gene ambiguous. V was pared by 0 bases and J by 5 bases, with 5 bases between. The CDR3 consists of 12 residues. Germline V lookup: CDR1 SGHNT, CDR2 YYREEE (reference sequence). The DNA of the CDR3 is TGTGCCAGCAGCTTGGTAGGGTATGGCTACACCTTC. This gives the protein CASSLVGYGYTF.

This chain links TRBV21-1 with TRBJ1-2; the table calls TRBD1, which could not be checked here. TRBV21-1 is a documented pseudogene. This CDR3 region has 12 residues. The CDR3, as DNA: TGTGCCAGCAGCGCCAGGGTACAGGGCTACACCTTC. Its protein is CASSARVQGYTF.

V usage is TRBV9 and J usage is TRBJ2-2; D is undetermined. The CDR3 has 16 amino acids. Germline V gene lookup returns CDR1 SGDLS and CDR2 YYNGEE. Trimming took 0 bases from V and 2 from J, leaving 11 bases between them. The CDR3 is CASSVGPAANTGELFF. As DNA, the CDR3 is TGTGCCAGCAGCGTAGGGCCAGCCGCCAACACCGGGGAGCTGTTTTTT.

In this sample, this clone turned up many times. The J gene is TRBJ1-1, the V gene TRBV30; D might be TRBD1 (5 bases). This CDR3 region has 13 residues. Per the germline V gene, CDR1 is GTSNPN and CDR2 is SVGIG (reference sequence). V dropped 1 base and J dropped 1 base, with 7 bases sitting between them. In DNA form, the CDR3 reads TGTGCCTGGAGTGGTGACAGGAACACTGAAGCTTTCTTT. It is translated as CAWSGDRNTEAFF.

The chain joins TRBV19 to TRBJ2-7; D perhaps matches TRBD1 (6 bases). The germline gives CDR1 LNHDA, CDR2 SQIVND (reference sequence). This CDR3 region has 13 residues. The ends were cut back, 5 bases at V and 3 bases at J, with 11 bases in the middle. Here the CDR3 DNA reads TGTGCCAGTAGTGTGGGCAGGGGCTACGAGCAGTACTTC. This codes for CASSVGRGYEQYF.

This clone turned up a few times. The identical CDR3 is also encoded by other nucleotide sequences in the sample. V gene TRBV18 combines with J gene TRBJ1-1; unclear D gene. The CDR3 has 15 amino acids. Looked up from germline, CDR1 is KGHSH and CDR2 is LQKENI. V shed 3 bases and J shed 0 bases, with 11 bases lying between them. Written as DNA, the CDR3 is TGTGCCAGCTCACCTTCGGACGCTATGAACACTGAAGCTTTCTTT. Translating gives CASSPSDAMNTEAFF.

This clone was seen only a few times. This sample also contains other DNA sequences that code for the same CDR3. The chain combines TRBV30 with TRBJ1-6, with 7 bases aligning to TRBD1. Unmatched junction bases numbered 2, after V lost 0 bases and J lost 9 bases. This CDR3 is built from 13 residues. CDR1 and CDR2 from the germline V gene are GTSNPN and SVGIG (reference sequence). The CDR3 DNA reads TGTGCCTGGAGTGTACAGGGGAGTTCACCCCTCCACTTT. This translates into CAWSVQGSSPLHF. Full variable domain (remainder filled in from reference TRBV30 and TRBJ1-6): SQTIHQWPATLVQPVGSPLSLECTVEGTSNPNLYWYRQAAGRGLQLLFYSVGIGQISSEVPQNLSASRPQDRQFILSSKKLLLSDSGFYLCAWSVQGSSPLHFGNGTRLTVT.

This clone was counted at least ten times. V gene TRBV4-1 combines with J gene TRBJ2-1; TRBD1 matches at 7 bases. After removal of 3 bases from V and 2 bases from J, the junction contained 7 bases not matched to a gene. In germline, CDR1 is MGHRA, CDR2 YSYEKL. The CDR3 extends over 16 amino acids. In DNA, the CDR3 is TGCGCCAGCAGCCATTTGGGGCAGGGGGCCTACAATGAGCAGTTCTTC. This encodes CASSHLGQGAYNEQFF.

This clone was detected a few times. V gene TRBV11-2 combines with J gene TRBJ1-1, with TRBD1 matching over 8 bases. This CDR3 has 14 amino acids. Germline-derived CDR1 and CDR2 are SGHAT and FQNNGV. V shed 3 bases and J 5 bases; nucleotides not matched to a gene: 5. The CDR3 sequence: CASSFDRGSTEAFF. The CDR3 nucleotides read TGTGCCAGCAGCTTCGACAGGGGAAGTACTGAAGCTTTCTTT.

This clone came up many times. The CDR3 bases are TGTGCCAGCAGCCACCCCCGCGGGTATGGCTACACCTTC. Encoded protein: CASSHPRGYGYTF. The chain links TRBV14 to TRBJ1-2; unclear D gene. Germline loops: CDR1 SGHDN, CDR2 FVKESK. The CDR3 runs to 13 residues. Trimming cost V 3 bases and J 5 bases, with 10 bases left between them.

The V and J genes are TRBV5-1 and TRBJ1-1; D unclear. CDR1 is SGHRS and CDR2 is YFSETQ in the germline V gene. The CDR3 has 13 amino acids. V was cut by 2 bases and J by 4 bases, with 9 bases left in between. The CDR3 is CASSLAESTEAFF. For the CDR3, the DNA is TGCGCCAGCAGCTTAGCGGAAAGCACTGAAGCTTTCTTT.

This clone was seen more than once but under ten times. The CDR3 nucleotides are TGTGCCACCAGCAGAGCTCAGGGGGAAGACTACACCTTC. It encodes CATSRAQGEDYTF. The chain recombines TRBV15 with TRBJ1-2; 7 nucleotides agree with TRBD1. The CDR3 is made up of 13 amino acids. Germline values: CDR1 LNHNV, CDR2 YYDKDF (reference sequence). V shed 1 base, J shed 10 bases, and the junction held 6 bases outside the gene matches.

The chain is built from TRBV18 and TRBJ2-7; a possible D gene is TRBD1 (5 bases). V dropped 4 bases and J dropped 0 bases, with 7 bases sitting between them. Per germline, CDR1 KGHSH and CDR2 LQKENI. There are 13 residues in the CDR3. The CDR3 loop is CASSQGPSYEQYF. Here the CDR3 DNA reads TGTGCCAGCTCACAGGGGCCCTCCTACGAGCAGTACTTC.

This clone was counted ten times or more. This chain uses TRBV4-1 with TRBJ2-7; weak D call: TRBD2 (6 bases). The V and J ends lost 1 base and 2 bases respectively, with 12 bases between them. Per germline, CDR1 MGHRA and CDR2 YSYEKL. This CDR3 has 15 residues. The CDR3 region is CASSQGLDPTYEQYF. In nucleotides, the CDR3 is TGCGCCAGCAGCCAAGGACTAGACCCAACCTACGAGCAGTACTTC.

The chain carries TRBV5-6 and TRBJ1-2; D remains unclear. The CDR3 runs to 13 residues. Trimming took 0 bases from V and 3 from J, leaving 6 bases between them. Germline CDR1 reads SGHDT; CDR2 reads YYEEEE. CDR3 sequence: CASSLAADYGYTF. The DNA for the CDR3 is TGTGCCAGCAGCTTGGCGGCAGACTATGGCTACACCTTC.

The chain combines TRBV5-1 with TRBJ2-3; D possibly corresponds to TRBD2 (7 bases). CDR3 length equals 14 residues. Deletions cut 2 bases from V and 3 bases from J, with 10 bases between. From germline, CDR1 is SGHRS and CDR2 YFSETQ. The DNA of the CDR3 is TGCGCCAGCAGCTTCGGGGGGCCGACAGATACGCAGTATTTT. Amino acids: CASSFGGPTDTQYF.

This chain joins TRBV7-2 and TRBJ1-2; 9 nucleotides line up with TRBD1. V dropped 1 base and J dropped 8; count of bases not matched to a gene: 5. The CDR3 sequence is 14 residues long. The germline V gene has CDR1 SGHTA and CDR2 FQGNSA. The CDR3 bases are TGTGCCAGCAGCTTAGTACAGGGGGCGAGGGGCTACACCTTC. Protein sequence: CASSLVQGARGYTF.

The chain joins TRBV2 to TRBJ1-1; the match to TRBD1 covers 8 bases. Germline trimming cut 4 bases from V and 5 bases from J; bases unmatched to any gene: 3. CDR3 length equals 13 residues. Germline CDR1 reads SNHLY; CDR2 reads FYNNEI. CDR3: CASSGTGRTEAFF. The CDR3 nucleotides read TGTGCCAGCAGTGGGACAGGGCGGACTGAAGCTTTCTTT. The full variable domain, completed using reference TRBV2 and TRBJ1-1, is EPEVTQTPSHQVTQMGQEVILRCVPISNHLYFYWYRQILGQKVEFLVSFYNNEISEKSEIFDDQFSVERPDGSNFTLKIRSTKLEDSAMYFCASSGTGRTEAFFGQGTRLTVV.

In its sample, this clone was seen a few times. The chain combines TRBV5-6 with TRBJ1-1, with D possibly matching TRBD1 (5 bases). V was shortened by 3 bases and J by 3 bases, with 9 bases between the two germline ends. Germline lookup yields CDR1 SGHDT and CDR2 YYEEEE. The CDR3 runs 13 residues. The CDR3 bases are TGTGCCAGCAGCTACGGACACTACACTGAAGCTTTCTTT. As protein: CASSYGHYTEAFF.

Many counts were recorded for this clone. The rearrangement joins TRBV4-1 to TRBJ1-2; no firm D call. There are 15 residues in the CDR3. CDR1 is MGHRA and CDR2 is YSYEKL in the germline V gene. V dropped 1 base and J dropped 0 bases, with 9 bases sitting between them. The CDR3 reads CASSQVPAPNYGYTF. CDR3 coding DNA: TGCGCCAGCAGCCAAGTACCGGCACCTAACTATGGCTACACCTTC.

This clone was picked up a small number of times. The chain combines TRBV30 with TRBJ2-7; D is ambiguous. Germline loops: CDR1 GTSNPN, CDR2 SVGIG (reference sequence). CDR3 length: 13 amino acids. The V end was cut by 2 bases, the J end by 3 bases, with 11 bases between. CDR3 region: CAWSRLTVYEQYF. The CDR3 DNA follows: TGTGCCTGGAGTAGGCTCACAGTCTACGAGCAGTACTTC.